The rows below give T cell receptor beta chains drawn from one sample of a study of T-cell memory formation after mild COVID-19. TCRdb used MiXCR to reprocess the 5' RACE reads, holding one entry per CDR3 protein. This table holds approximately 100,000 distinct CDR3 sequences, 12% found once. Material: PBMCs or a T cell subset sorted from them (not recorded which). The receptor source for this set is an adult woman who had mild COVID-19 (a few samples of this study predate the infection). Cell type and time point are not known. Both conserved end residues are part of each CDR3. Part of the rows lack a size; the others show once, few, many or a class for expanded clones.

V: TRBV21-1
size: few
J: TRBJ2-2
CDR3: CASSRAAGGENTGELFF

V: TRBV12-3/TRBV12-4
size: .
J: TRBJ2-1
CDR3: CASSPHGGTGEQFF

V: TRBV12-3/TRBV12-4
size: few
J: TRBJ2-1
CDR3: CASSWGSGAEVGEQFF

V: TRBV12-3/TRBV12-4
size: few
J: TRBJ2-2
CDR3: CASSFWDRGTGELFF

V: TRBV20-1
size: .
J: TRBJ2-3
CDR3: CSARDFTGTHTDTQYF

V: TRBV7-2
size: few
J: TRBJ2-7
CDR3: CASSLPASYEQYF

V: TRBV20-1
size: few
J: TRBJ1-5
CDR3: CSARTPDSNQPQHF

V: TRBV5-1
size: few
J: TRBJ2-3
CDR3: CASSLELAGGATDTQYF

V: TRBV6-2/TRBV6-3
size: few
J: TRBJ2-5
CDR3: CASSYSIPSQETQYF

V: TRBV2
size: few
J: TRBJ2-1
CDR3: CASSAQGLAGFNEQFF

V: TRBV6-5
size: .
J: TRBJ2-2
CDR3: CASSYSVAGELFF

V: TRBV12-3/TRBV12-4
size: few
J: TRBJ1-5
CDR3: CASSPLYNGYSNQPQHF

V: TRBV30
size: few
J: TRBJ2-7
CDR3: CAWSVAGYEQYF

V: TRBV24-1
size: .
J: TRBJ2-2
CDR3: CATSDSPLAGGNTGELFF

V: TRBV7-2
size: .
J: TRBJ2-1
CDR3: CASTRTTPGLAGENEQFF

V: TRBV5-6
size: .
J: TRBJ2-1
CDR3: CASSTMDRPEDEQFF

V: TRBV24-1
size: .
J: TRBJ2-1
CDR3: CATSEGPPNYNEQFF

V: TRBV30
size: .
J: TRBJ2-3
CDR3: CAWTGGGISTDTQYF

V: TRBV15
size: few
J: TRBJ1-5
CDR3: CATSKPGNLNQPQHF

V: TRBV7-9
size: .
J: TRBJ2-1
CDR3: CASSFSLRYNEQFF

V: TRBV29-1
size: many
J: TRBJ2-2
CDR3: CSVLTANTGELFF

V: TRBV7-9
size: medium-sized
J: TRBJ2-7
CDR3: CASSSGTAFGDEQYF

V: TRBV4-3
size: many
J: TRBJ2-7
CDR3: CASSQDSTVTLGLYEQYF

V: TRBV4-2
size: .
J: TRBJ2-7
CDR3: CASSQDRGASGAYEQYF

V: TRBV24-1
size: .
J: TRBJ2-5
CDR3: CATSDLLETQYF

V: TRBV7-8
size: .
J: TRBJ2-2
CDR3: CASSFGGGLNTGELFF

V: TRBV7-7
size: few
J: TRBJ2-1
CDR3: CASSRGLAGSYNEQFF

V: TRBV2
size: .
J: TRBJ2-1
CDR3: CASSETSGTYNEQFF

V: TRBV12-3/TRBV12-4
size: few
J: TRBJ1-2
CDR3: CASSFPGQLYGYTF

V: TRBV20-1
size: .
J: TRBJ2-7
CDR3: CSARGGTFYEQYF

V: TRBV9
size: .
J: TRBJ2-3
CDR3: CASSDTATQYF

V: TRBV15
size: .
J: TRBJ2-1
CDR3: CATSRTEYNEQFF

V: TRBV9
size: few
J: TRBJ2-7
CDR3: CASSPRRDGSYEQYF

V: TRBV7-9
size: few
J: TRBJ1-2
CDR3: CASSLALQGTYGYTF

V: TRBV5-1
size: many
J: TRBJ2-1
CDR3: CASSSTAESLEQFF